This entry lists 23 T cell receptor beta chains sequenced from one sample in a study of shared clonotypes between healthy human individuals. Repertoires were generated with immunoSEQ multiplex PCR, while TCRdb's copy carries only in-frame clones and drops some. The sample consists of around 2.1 million clones, 85% to 95% of them appearing once. Terminally differentiated effector memory CD45RA+ cells were excluded from the naive CD8 cells, which were CD45RO-negative and positively selected for CCR7. Sequencing was done on a sample of naive CD8+ T cells from PBMCs. These receptors all come from a man aged 18 to 35 in good health. Some clones in this sample may be carry-over from other donors' samples.

The chain couples TRBV7-8 to TRBJ2-7; the D is unclear. The CDR3 sequence is 16 residues long. CDR1 is SGHVS, CDR2 FQNEAQ, per germline. V lost 1 base, J lost 0 bases, and 13 bases lay in between. Here the CDR3 reads CASSLVNSGLSYEQYF. The DNA of the CDR3 is TGTGCCAGCAGCTTAGTTAATTCGGGCCTCTCCTACGAGCAGTACTTC.

CDR3 in DNA: TGTGCCAGCGGGGGTTTGGAGCAGTACTTC. The encoded protein is CASGGLEQYF. The rearrangement links TRBV11-2 to TRBJ2-7; D may be TRBD1 or TRBD2 (5 bases each). Germline values: CDR1 SGHAT, CDR2 FQNNGV. V was trimmed by 8 bases and J by 7 bases, leaving 9 bases between them. This CDR3 is 10 amino acids long. The whole variable domain, remainder taken from reference TRBV11-2 and TRBJ2-7, is EAGVAQSPRYKIIEKRQSVAFWCNPISGHATLYWYQQILGQGPKLLIQFQNNGVVDDSQLPKDRFSAERLKGVDSTLKIQPAKLEDSAVYLCASGGLEQYFGPGTRLTVT.

The chain has TRBV10-3 and TRBJ1-1; D is uncertain. In germline, CDR1 is ENHRY, CDR2 SYGVKD. Trimming removed 0 bases from V and 6 bases from J, with 8 bases in between. This CDR3 comprises 13 residues. DNA of the CDR3: TGTGCCATCAGTGAGTCGGTCCGCGCTGAAGCTTTCTTT. Its protein product is CAISESVRAEAFF.

The genes are TRBV9 and TRBJ1-3; the D is unclear. Trimming left V 1 base short and J 7 bases short, with 3 bases between. The CDR3 sequence is 11 residues long. The germline V gene encodes CDR1 SGDLS and CDR2 YYNGEE. CDR3 amino acids: CASSVNNTIYF. The CDR3 DNA is TGTGCCAGCAGCGTAAACAACACCATATATTTT. Using reference TRBV9 and TRBJ1-3 for the parts outside the CDR3, the full variable domain is DSGVTQTPKHLITATGQRVTLRCSPRSGDLSVYWYQQSLDQGLQFLIQYYNGEERAKGNILERFSAQQFPDLHSELNLSSLELGDSALYFCASSVNNTIYFGEGSWLTVV.

CDR3 protein: CATQEDTQYF. In nucleotides, the CDR3 is TGTGCCACCCAGGAAGATACGCAGTATTTT. The chain combines TRBV28 with TRBJ2-3, with D hard to call. The CDR3 has 10 residues. The V end lost 10 bases, the J end lost 5 bases, and 7 bases lay between the germline ends. In germline, CDR1 is MDHEN, CDR2 SYDVKM.

With regard to this clone: Other DNA sequences from this sample encode an identical CDR3 as well. The V call is TRBV29-1, the J call TRBJ2-1; D not resolved. Deletions cut 7 bases from V and 2 bases from J, with 6 bases between. The CDR3 loop spans 11 amino acids. Per germline, CDR1 SQVTM and CDR2 ANQGSEA. The CDR3 loop is CSGRAYNEQFF. As DNA, the CDR3 is TGCAGCGGCCGGGCCTACAATGAGCAGTTCTTC.

This rearrangement joins TRBV5-1 to TRBJ2-1; 9 positions agree with TRBD2. Germline lookup yields CDR1 SGHRS and CDR2 YFSETQ. V was clipped by 2 bases and J by 4 bases; unmatched bases: 4. The length of the CDR3 is 15 residues. CDR3 sequence reads: CASSFRRGGYNEQFF. The CDR3 DNA reads TGCGCCAGCAGCTTCCGGCGGGGGGGATACAATGAGCAGTTCTTC.

This clone came up a few times. The chain carries TRBV6-1 and TRBJ2-5; the D is unclear. V dropped 7 bases and J dropped 4 bases, with 19 bases sitting between them. The germline gives CDR1 MNHNS, CDR2 SASEGT. This CDR3 is built from 15 residues. The CDR3 region has the DNA TGTGCCAGCACCCGAGGTCCCTCAGCCCTAGAGACCCAGTACTTC. As protein: CASTRGPSALETQYF.

The V call is TRBV7-9, the J call TRBJ2-3; maybe TRBD2 (5 bases). The CDR3 loop spans 15 amino acids. V shed 5 bases and J shed 0 bases, with 12 bases lying between them. Germline V gene data show CDR1 as SEHNR and CDR2 as FQNEAQ (reference sequence). The CDR3: CASSPRRPSTDTQYF. For the CDR3, the DNA is TGTGCCAGCAGCCCTAGGAGGCCTAGCACAGATACGCAGTATTTT. The variable domain in full, completed from reference TRBV7-9 and TRBJ2-3, reads DTGVSQNPRHKITKRGQNVTFRCDPISEHNRLYWYRQTLGQGPEFLTYFQNEAQLEKSRLLSDRFSAERPKGSFSTLEIQRTEQGDSAMYLCASSPRRPSTDTQYFGPGTRLTVL.

The chain uses TRBV5-4 and TRBJ2-7, with 12 bases aligning to TRBD2. The CDR3 runs 15 residues. V gave up 4 bases and J gave up 5 bases; unmatched junction bases: 7. The germline V gene has CDR1 SGHNT and CDR2 YYREEE (reference sequence). CDR3: CASSNLAGGPHEQYF. The CDR3 nucleotides read TGTGCCAGCAGCAACCTAGCGGGAGGGCCCCACGAGCAGTACTTC.

This chain joins TRBV7-9 and TRBJ1-1; D is perhaps TRBD1 (5 bases). The CDR3 consists of 14 residues. V was trimmed by 3 bases and J by 11 bases, leaving 19 bases between them. Germline V gives CDR1 SEHNR, CDR2 FQNEAQ (reference sequence). As DNA, the CDR3 is TGTGCCAGCAGCTTGTTCCCGGGACCCCAAACGGCTTTCTTT. Translating it yields CASSLFPGPQTAFF.

The V gene is TRBV28, the J gene TRBJ2-7, with 9 bases matching TRBD2. CDR1 is MDHEN and CDR2 is SYDVKM in the germline V gene. The V and J ends lost 3 bases and 7 bases, in that order; junction bases with no gene match: 7. This CDR3 is built from 14 residues. CDR3 nucleotides: TGTGCCAGCAGTTTCGCGGGAGGGCCTGGGGAGCAGTACTTC. Translating it yields CASSFAGGPGEQYF.

CDR3 DNA: TGTGCCAGCAGCTTAGCGATGGGGAAGGAGACCCAGTACTTC. Its protein product is CASSLAMGKETQYF. The genes are TRBV7-9 and TRBJ2-5; D gene uncertain. CDR3 length equals 14 residues. CDR1 and CDR2 from the germline V gene are SEHNR and FQNEAQ (reference sequence). Between the trimmed V and J ends, which lost 0 bases and 5 bases, there was a span of 10 bases.

V and J are TRBV7-9 and TRBJ2-1, with TRBD2 identical over 8 bases. Germline CDR1 is SEHNR and CDR2 is FQNEAQ (reference sequence). The V segment lost 6 bases and the J segment 3 bases; nucleotides outside the gene matches: 10. The CDR3 consists of 16 residues. Here the CDR3 reads CASSREAGAIYNEQFF. CDR3 DNA sequence: TGTGCCAGCAGTAGAGAAGCGGGAGCAATCTACAATGAGCAGTTCTTC.

V gene TRBV6-5 combines with J gene TRBJ1-3, with TRBD1 identical over 9 bases. The CDR3 covers 15 residues. The V and J ends lost 4 bases and 3 bases, in that order; junction bases with no gene match: 4. The V gene's germline CDR1 is MNHEY and CDR2 SVGAGI. DNA of the CDR3: TGTGCCAGCAGTTTGGACAGGGGATATGGAAACACCATATATTTT. Translation gives CASSLDRGYGNTIYF.

This clone was counted once. The J gene is TRBJ2-3, the V gene TRBV2; D perhaps matches TRBD1 (5 bases). The germline CDR1 and CDR2 sequences are SNHLY and FYNNEI. The CDR3 runs 13 residues. Trimming left V 6 bases short and J 1 base short, with 8 bases between. The CDR3 protein is CASRTAGTDTQYF. The CDR3 bases are TGTGCCAGCAGGACAGCCGGCACAGATACGCAGTATTTT.

Only a few counts were recorded for this clone. The rearrangement links TRBV27 to TRBJ1-2, with 7 bases identical to TRBD1. After removal of 3 bases from V and 6 bases from J, the junction contained 7 bases not matched to a gene. The CDR3 is 14 residues long. The germline CDR1 and CDR2 sequences are MNHEY and SMNVEV (reference sequence). The CDR3 sequence: CASSFQGGLDGYTF. The CDR3 DNA sequence: TGTGCCAGCAGTTTTCAGGGGGGTCTAGATGGCTACACCTTC.

The count of this clone is one. This chain connects TRBV5-6 to TRBJ1-1; a weak D match, TRBD1 (5 bases). CDR1 is SGHDT, CDR2 YYEEEE, per germline. CDR3 length: 12 amino acids. The V end was cut by 2 bases, the J end by 9 bases, with 11 bases between. CDR3 amino acids: CASSFGGGKAFF. The CDR3 DNA sequence: TGTGCCAGCAGCTTCGGCGGGGGAAAAGCTTTCTTT.

The chain is built from TRBV5-1 and TRBJ1-1, with D possibly TRBD1 on 5 matching bases. CDR3 length: 14 amino acids. The V end was cut by 1 base, the J end by 4 bases, with 11 bases between. The germline CDR1 and CDR2 sequences are SGHRS and YFSETQ. This CDR3 reads CASSLNGGGTEAFF. Written as DNA, the CDR3 is TGCGCCAGCAGCTTGAACGGCGGGGGCACTGAAGCTTTCTTT.

The J gene is TRBJ2-7, the V gene TRBV27, with TRBD2 identical over 10 bases. The CDR3 covers 15 residues. Germline V gene lookup returns CDR1 MNHEY and CDR2 SMNVEV (reference sequence). V lost 0 bases and J lost 7; bases outside the gene matches: 6. CDR3 coding DNA: TGTGCCAGCAGTTTATCGTCCCTAGCGGGAGTGGAGCAGTACTTC. This codes for CASSLSSLAGVEQYF.

The CDR3 bases are TGTGCCAGCAGCCCGGGGGAGGGGACTATCGATACGCAGTATTTT. This gives the protein CASSPGEGTIDTQYF. The genes are TRBV7-9 and TRBJ2-3, with TRBD2 matching over 7 bases. The ends lost 5 bases at V and 6 bases at J; junction bases unmatched: 11. This CDR3 spans 15 amino acids. The germline CDR1 and CDR2 sequences are SEHNR and FQNEAQ (reference sequence).

A note on this clone: Other DNA sequences within the sample encode an identical CDR3. J is TRBJ2-7 and V is TRBV27; a possible D gene is TRBD2 (5 bases). Germline CDR1 reads MNHEY; CDR2 reads SMNVEV (reference sequence). With 3 bases removed from V and 3 bases from J, the gap between germline ends came to 12 bases. The CDR3 runs to 14 residues. The CDR3 loop reads CASSFGRTLYEQYF. CDR3 bases: TGTGCCAGCAGTTTTGGACGGACTCTCTACGAGCAGTACTTC.

The chain recombines TRBV27 with TRBJ2-5; no definite D call. The CDR3 consists of 13 residues. Germline-derived CDR1 and CDR2 are MNHEY and SMNVEV (reference sequence). Trimming left V 5 bases short and J 5 bases short, with 12 bases between. This CDR3 reads CASSNFGGETQYF. As DNA, the CDR3 is TGTGCCAGCAGTAATTTCGGTGGGGAGACCCAGTACTTC.